This note documents a single T cell receptor (beta chain) sequence. The antigen remains unidentified. The data were taken from a study of post-analysis software for immune sequencing data. Study in general: The courses of disease that were included comprised relapsing-remitting, secondary progressive and progressive-relapsing multiple sclerosis.

Study observations and caveats: Patients carried roughly 5 TRBV segments more frequently than controls did, and TRBV5-6, TRBV5-1 and TRBV20-1 were among them. In multiple sclerosis, normalized Chao1 diversity was significantly below that of controls.

CDR1 and CDR2 (germline): SQVTM, ANQGSEA. Trimming stripped 0 bases from V and 6 bases from J, with 14 bases between. This CDR3 has 14 amino acids. TCR beta cDNA libraries included unique molecular identifiers. Input amounts of roughly 1 to 10 million T cells were used. These gave approximately 500,000 cDNA molecules, so each molecule approximated one T cell. TCRdb ran MiXCR on the PCR reads and lists one entry per CDR3 protein. This sample has roughly 620,000 distinct CDR3 sequences, with around 47% found just once. This chain connects TRBV29-1 to TRBJ2-5, with D possibly being TRBD1 or TRBD2 (6 bases each). The TCR originated in a girl between 5 and 17 years old with multiple sclerosis. The sequenced sample consisted of blood. The CDR3 nucleotides are TGCAGCGTTGAAGAACTCACAGGGAGGAAGACCCAGTACTTC. Amino acid sequence: CSVEELTGRKTQYF.